Below, one T cell receptor (beta chain) is given with its context. Its target is unknown. This CDR3 region has 19 residues. V shed 0 bases and J 4 bases; nucleotides not matched to a gene: 9. Germline V gives CDR1 LGHNA, CDR2 YSLEER. Measured with immunoSEQ multiplex PCR; TCRdb has only the in-frame clones, and not every one. The sample lists 65,000 to 95,000 clones; roughly nine tenths were seen once. The sample originates from a study of OX40 agonist ivuxolimab in advanced cancers. At the level of the study: Patients in dose escalation had liver, melanoma, kidney or head and neck cancers. Three patients got partial responses; one had hepatocellular carcinoma and two had cutaneous melanoma.

Study-level results: Clonal expansion was among the lowest in partial responders at 0.1-3.0 mg/kg, especially CD8+. CD4+ and CD8+ blood T cells expanded clonally by week 6 at 0.1 to 3.0 mg/kg.

Sequenced here: CD4+ or CD8+ T cells sorted from blood, sampled in a trial of the OX40 agonist ivuxolimab. The clonotype was recovered from an adult with an advanced solid tumor such as melanoma, head and neck, liver or kidney cancer. This chain links TRBV4-3 with TRBJ1-4; 12 positions agree with TRBD1. The CDR3 here is CASSQDWGQGALNNEKLFF. The CDR3 DNA sequence: TGCGCCAGCAGCCAAGATTGGGGACAGGGGGCGCTTAATAATGAAAAACTGTTTTTT.